This TCR beta chain emerged from a study of CD8+ T cells in alopecia areata. The CDR3 length is 13 residues. Losses at the gene ends were 5 bases for V and 2 bases for J; bases not matched to a gene: 0. Germline V gives CDR1 MNHEY, CDR2 SVGAGI. Extracted RNA was reverse transcribed, and the resulting cDNA served as sequencing template. Generated by immunoSEQ multiplex PCR, the TCRdb table keeps only in-frame clones and is missing some. The sample has a few hundred thousand clones; approximately 61% are singletons. Of note for this clone: Other DNA sequences in the sample encode the same CDR3.

The sequences come from CD4+ T cells sorted from blood, collected at week 0. J is TRBJ1-5 and V is TRBV6-5; 7 bases agree with TRBD1. The TCR was taken from a human donor with alopecia areata. CDR3 sequence (DNA): TGTGCCAGCAGTGGGACAGGCAATCAGCCCCAGCATTTT. Its protein product is CASSGTGNQPQHF.